This entry describes one TCR beta chain. Its antigen is unknown. The study profiled TCR beta VDJ and CDR3 using genomic DNA as template. One entry per CDR3 protein, called by TCRdb with MiXCR from the reads. The sample comprises 98,000 or so distinct CDR3 sequences, around 50% of which are singletons, and about a third rests with the top ten. This record comes from a study of CD8+CD57+ T cells in acquired aplastic anemia. The wider study: DNA from sorted CD4+ and CD8+ cells averaged around 3.5 ug. The average read count for CD4+ cells in healthy donors was around 11 million. Overall study results and limits: Overlap between patients and controls comprised twenty-nine CD8+ CDR3 sequences.

V lost 6 bases and J lost 8, with 13 bases in between. The CDR3 consists of 11 residues. Germline V gene lookup returns CDR1 DFQATT and CDR2 SNEGSKA (reference sequence). Material: sorted CD4+, CD8+, or CD8+CD57+ T cells (not recorded which) from PBMCs. The sequence came from a human donor in good health, serving as a control. This chain joins TRBV20-1 and TRBJ1-1; D unclear. The CDR3 bases are TGCAGTGCCCCAAGCCCCAGCGAAGCTTTCTTT. It translates to CSAPSPSEAFF.